A selection of T cell receptor beta chains follows, all from one sample in a study of T cell repertoires in cytomegalovirus infection. A single record per CDR3 protein comes from TCRdb applying MiXCR to the reads. The sample lists around 110,000 distinct CDR3 sequences; around 10% were seen once. These TCRs' antigens remain unknown. Sequences were obtained from PBMCs, sequenced either directly or after in vitro stimulation (not recorded which). These receptors all come from a human donor in good health (CMV status not recorded). Some clones in this sample may be carry-over from other donors' samples. Each CDR3 is given with its conserved first and last residue. The order of the fields is D gene, J gene, CDR3 length, V gene, clone size, CDR3 DNA, CDR3 protein. A D gene is named only where the DNA matches it firmly. Some rows have no size entry. The others give once, few or many, or a class for an expanded clone.

d_gene: -; j_gene: TRBJ1-2; len: 14; v_gene: TRBV4-2; abundance: many; CDR3nt: TGTGCCAGCAGCCAAGGTGAGGGATACTATGGCTACACCTTC; CDR3aa: CASSQGEGYYGYTF
d_gene: -; j_gene: TRBJ1-1; len: 15; v_gene: TRBV19; abundance: -; CDR3nt: TGTGCCAGTAGTCCAGCGGGGGAGGGGAACACTGAAGCTTTCTTT; CDR3aa: CASSPAGEGNTEAFF
d_gene: -; j_gene: TRBJ2-1; len: 12; v_gene: TRBV20-1; abundance: -; CDR3nt: TGCAGTGCTAGACCCCGTGAAAATGAGCAGTTCTTC; CDR3aa: CSARPRENEQFF
d_gene: TRBD1; j_gene: TRBJ1-1; len: 16; v_gene: TRBV25-1; abundance: many; CDR3nt: TGTGCCAGCAGTGAGCCCCGACAGGGTATGGGCACTGAAGCTTTCTTT; CDR3aa: CASSEPRQGMGTEAFF
d_gene: -; j_gene: TRBJ2-1; len: 15; v_gene: TRBV12-3/TRBV12-4; abundance: many; CDR3nt: TGTGCCAGCACCCCCGGGGGAAATTCCTACAATGAGCAGTTCTTC; CDR3aa: CASTPGGNSYNEQFF
d_gene: TRBD2; j_gene: TRBJ2-2; len: 15; v_gene: TRBV5-1; abundance: once; CDR3nt: TGCGCCAGCAGCGAGGGACTAGCGGAGACCGGGGAGCTGTTTTTT; CDR3aa: CASSEGLAETGELFF
d_gene: TRBD2; j_gene: TRBJ2-3; len: 18; v_gene: TRBV7-9; abundance: many; CDR3nt: TGTGCCAGCAGCTTACCCCACAGGCTAGCGGGAACAAGAGATACGCAGTATTTT; CDR3aa: CASSLPHRLAGTRDTQYF
d_gene: TRBD2; j_gene: TRBJ2-1; len: 14; v_gene: TRBV10-3; abundance: few; CDR3nt: TGTGCCACACGACTAGCGGGAGAGAACGATGAGCAGTTCTTC; CDR3aa: CATRLAGENDEQFF
d_gene: -; j_gene: TRBJ1-1; len: 16; v_gene: TRBV4-2; abundance: -; CDR3nt: TGTGCCAGCAGCCAAGATTTTGCAGTAAAATACACTGAAGCTTTCTTT; CDR3aa: CASSQDFAVKYTEAFF
d_gene: TRBD1; j_gene: TRBJ2-7; len: 15; v_gene: TRBV6-5; abundance: many; CDR3nt: TGTGCCAGCAGTTACATTCCGGGACAGGGGTACGAGCAGTACTTC; CDR3aa: CASSYIPGQGYEQYF
d_gene: -; j_gene: TRBJ1-4; len: 14; v_gene: TRBV6-2/TRBV6-3; abundance: many; CDR3nt: TGTGCCAGCAGGACGTGGAGAACTAATGAAAAACTGTTTTTT; CDR3aa: CASRTWRTNEKLFF
d_gene: TRBD1; j_gene: TRBJ1-4; len: 13; v_gene: TRBV20-1; abundance: -; CDR3nt: TGCAGTGGAACCGGGACAGGGACTGAAAAACTGTTTTTT; CDR3aa: CSGTGTGTEKLFF
d_gene: TRBD1; j_gene: TRBJ1-1; len: 13; v_gene: TRBV27; abundance: many; CDR3nt: TGTGCCAGCAGTACAGGGGAGAACACTGAAGCTTTCTTT; CDR3aa: CASSTGENTEAFF
d_gene: TRBD1; j_gene: TRBJ1-2; len: 15; v_gene: TRBV6-5; abundance: few; CDR3nt: TGTGCCAGCAGGCAGGGACAGGGGGGTGTCTATGGCTACACCTTC; CDR3aa: CASRQGQGGVYGYTF
d_gene: -; j_gene: TRBJ2-1; len: 16; v_gene: TRBV27; abundance: -; CDR3nt: TGTGCCAGCAGTTTATCAAGAGGGCCCACCTACAATGAGCAGTTCTTC; CDR3aa: CASSLSRGPTYNEQFF
d_gene: -; j_gene: TRBJ2-2; len: 14; v_gene: TRBV3-1; abundance: few; CDR3nt: TGTGCCAGCAGCCAACCAGCGAACACCGGGGAGCTGTTTTTT; CDR3aa: CASSQPANTGELFF
d_gene: -; j_gene: TRBJ1-2; len: 12; v_gene: TRBV28; abundance: few; CDR3nt: TGTGCCAGCAGTTGGCAGGGGATCCGCCGAACCTTC; CDR3aa: CASSWQGIRRTF
d_gene: -; j_gene: TRBJ2-5; len: 14; v_gene: TRBV20-1; abundance: few; CDR3nt: TGCAGTGCTAGACCCCGGGCCCCTCAAGAGACCCAGTACTTC; CDR3aa: CSARPRAPQETQYF
d_gene: TRBD2; j_gene: TRBJ2-1; len: 19; v_gene: TRBV5-1; abundance: many; CDR3nt: TGCGCCAGCAGCATCAGGACTAGCGGGGGGTACAGCTCCTACAATGAGCAGTTCTTC; CDR3aa: CASSIRTSGGYSSYNEQFF
d_gene: -; j_gene: TRBJ2-5; len: 13; v_gene: TRBV7-6; abundance: many; CDR3nt: TGTGCCAGCAGCTCGGGGCTCGGGGAGACCCAGTACTTC; CDR3aa: CASSSGLGETQYF
d_gene: -; j_gene: TRBJ2-7; len: 15; v_gene: TRBV4-3; abundance: -; CDR3nt: TGCGCCAGCAGCCAAGGCGCGGCCTCCGGCTACGAGCAGTACTTC; CDR3aa: CASSQGAASGYEQYF
d_gene: TRBD2; j_gene: TRBJ2-3; len: 18; v_gene: TRBV12-3/TRBV12-4; abundance: many; CDR3nt: TGTGCCAGCAGTTTACCAGCTAGCGGGGGGAAAGCCACAGATACGCAGTATTTT; CDR3aa: CASSLPASGGKATDTQYF
d_gene: TRBD2; j_gene: TRBJ2-3; len: 16; v_gene: TRBV7-2; abundance: many; CDR3nt: TGTGCCAGCAGCCTGGGACTAGCGGGACCCACAGATACGCAGTATTTT; CDR3aa: CASSLGLAGPTDTQYF
d_gene: TRBD1; j_gene: TRBJ2-6; len: 18; v_gene: TRBV7-9; abundance: few; CDR3nt: TGTGCCAGCAGCTTGGTCAGGGGGCGCAGCTCTGGGGCCAACGTCCTGACTTTC; CDR3aa: CASSLVRGRSSGANVLTF
d_gene: -; j_gene: TRBJ2-1; len: 15; v_gene: TRBV2; abundance: many; CDR3nt: TGTGCCAGCAGCCAAGAGACAGCACAATACAATGAGCAGTTCTTC; CDR3aa: CASSQETAQYNEQFF
d_gene: TRBD1; j_gene: TRBJ2-7; len: 16; v_gene: TRBV4-1; abundance: many; CDR3nt: TGCGCCAGCAGCCAAGGGTGGGCAGGGGGCTCCTACGAGCAGTACTTC; CDR3aa: CASSQGWAGGSYEQYF
d_gene: TRBD1; j_gene: TRBJ1-1; len: 17; v_gene: TRBV28; abundance: many; CDR3nt: TGTGCCAGCAGTCTGGGGGACAGCGCGAATTTGAACACTGAAGCTTTCTTT; CDR3aa: CASSLGDSANLNTEAFF
d_gene: -; j_gene: TRBJ2-2; len: 14; v_gene: TRBV7-9; abundance: many; CDR3nt: TGTGCCAGCAGGGCGAACCAGCAGACCGGGGAGCTGTTTTTT; CDR3aa: CASRANQQTGELFF
d_gene: -; j_gene: TRBJ2-5; len: 15; v_gene: TRBV11-2; abundance: many; CDR3nt: TGTGCCAGCAGCTTAGAGGGGACTGAGGAAGAGACCCAGTACTTC; CDR3aa: CASSLEGTEEETQYF
d_gene: -; j_gene: TRBJ1-2; len: 14; v_gene: TRBV7-2; abundance: many; CDR3nt: TGTGCCAGCAGCTTAGCCGGGACGGATTATGGCTACACCTTC; CDR3aa: CASSLAGTDYGYTF
d_gene: -; j_gene: TRBJ2-1; len: 13; v_gene: TRBV7-8; abundance: many; CDR3nt: TGTGCCAGCAGCTTCCAGGAACTGAGAGAGCAGTTCTTC; CDR3aa: CASSFQELREQFF
d_gene: -; j_gene: TRBJ2-3; len: 15; v_gene: TRBV7-2; abundance: few; CDR3nt: TGTGCCAGCAGCTCGACAGCGGTGAGCACAGATACGCAGTATTTT; CDR3aa: CASSSTAVSTDTQYF
d_gene: TRBD2; j_gene: TRBJ2-3; len: 16; v_gene: TRBV28; abundance: few; CDR3nt: TGTGCCAGCAGTTTCTCGGGACTACCGGGGACAGATACGCAGTATTTT; CDR3aa: CASSFSGLPGTDTQYF
d_gene: TRBD2; j_gene: TRBJ2-3; len: 14; v_gene: TRBV20-1; abundance: -; CDR3nt: TGCAGTGGCGGTTCGGTAGCGGGAGTGGGGACGCAGTATTTT; CDR3aa: CSGGSVAGVGTQYF
d_gene: TRBD2; j_gene: TRBJ2-1; len: 17; v_gene: TRBV6-5; abundance: few; CDR3nt: TGTGCCAGCAGTTACAGCGGGAGGGCTAGCTCCTACAATGAGCAGTTCTTC; CDR3aa: CASSYSGRASSYNEQFF